The next 7 T cell receptor beta chains were all read from a single sample in a study of shared clonotypes between healthy human individuals. Assay: immunoSEQ multiplex PCR; the TCRdb copy retains only in-frame clones and omits some. The sample lists about 700,000 clones; 74% were seen once. The material sequenced was memory CD4+ T cells sorted from blood. The subset: CD45RA-negative fraction. The receptor source for this set is a woman under 40 in good health.

The rearrangement links TRBV12-2 to TRBJ2-6; no DNA check was done on the table's D call, TRBD2. TRBV12-2 is a listed pseudogene. The CDR3 spans 14 residues. As DNA, the CDR3 is TGTGCAAGTCGCTTTGGGAGAGAGGGCAACGTCCTGACTTTC. Translated: CASRFGREGNVLTF.

This clone was counted only a few times. The chain couples TRBV7-3 to TRBJ1-3, with 7 bases identical to TRBD1. There are 16 residues in the CDR3. With V trimmed by 5 bases and J by 0 bases, 7 bases remained unmatched. Germline values: CDR1 SGHTA, CDR2 FQGTGA. The CDR3 region has the DNA TGTGCCAGCAGCGCTAGCTGGACAGGCTCTGGAAACACCATATATTTT. It encodes CASSASWTGSGNTIYF.

For this clone: Other DNA sequences in the same sample also yield this CDR3. The chain links TRBV11-2 to TRBJ2-7; D might be TRBD1 (5 bases). The CDR3 is made up of 12 amino acids. CDR1 SGHAT and CDR2 FQNNGV come from the germline V gene. The germline V and J ends were trimmed by 4 bases and 3 bases, with 7 bases remaining between them. The CDR3 spells CASSSQGYEQYF. In DNA, the CDR3 is TGTGCCAGCAGCTCCCAGGGCTACGAGCAGTACTTC.

The chain couples TRBV2 to TRBJ1-2; no definite D call. This CDR3 region has 13 residues. V was clipped by 4 bases and J by 7 bases, with 13 bases between them. In germline, CDR1 is SNHLY, CDR2 FYNNEI. CDR3 bases: TGTGCCAGCAGTGTACACGGGGATGGTGGCTACACCTTC. This sequence encodes CASSVHGDGGYTF. Full variable domain (remainder filled in from reference TRBV2 and TRBJ1-2): EPEVTQTPSHQVTQMGQEVILRCVPISNHLYFYWYRQILGQKVEFLVSFYNNEISEKSEIFDDQFSVERPDGSNFTLKIRSTKLEDSAMYFCASSVHGDGGYTFGSGTRLTVV.

The chain couples TRBV18 to TRBJ1-1; D is ambiguous. The CDR3 spans 12 residues. Trimming cost V 4 bases and J 3 bases, with 6 bases left between them. Germline values: CDR1 KGHSH, CDR2 LQKENI. The DNA of the CDR3 is TGTGCCAGCTCACTTGGTCACACTGAAGCTTTCTTT. Translated: CASSLGHTEAFF.

Concerning this clone itself: Other DNA sequences in the same sample also yield this CDR3. The rearrangement uses TRBV18 and TRBJ2-1, with D hard to call. Germline V CDR1 and CDR2: KGHSH, LQKENI. Trimming shortened V by 3 bases and J by 0 bases, and 6 bases separated the two germline ends. This CDR3 spans 14 amino acids. CDR3 protein: CASSPSRSYNEQFF. The CDR3 DNA reads TGTGCCAGCTCACCCTCCCGCTCCTACAATGAGCAGTTCTTC.

The CDR3 DNA reads as TGCGCCAGCAGCCGGGCCGGCGGGACGTCAGATACGCAGTATTTT. It codes for CASSRAGGTSDTQYF. V gene TRBV5-1 combines with J gene TRBJ2-3, with TRBD2 as a possible D gene (6 bases). The CDR3 has 15 residues. Germline V lookup: CDR1 SGHRS, CDR2 YFSETQ. V lost 4 bases and J 4 bases, leaving 16 bases between the germline ends.